What follows is one T cell receptor beta chain and its context. The sample originates from a study of cytomegalovirus exposure and HLA in healthy donors. CDR1 is LNHDA and CDR2 is SQIVND in the germline V gene (reference sequence). This CDR3 region has 16 residues. Losses at the gene ends were 0 bases for V and 11 bases for J; bases not matched to a gene: 10. The PCR had 60 Vbeta and 13 Jbeta primers. Clones were read by immunoSEQ multiplex PCR, and TCRdb kept only the in-frame ones, dropping some. The sample data list about 54,000 clones. This clonotype was obtained from a woman aged 35 to 49 in good health and CMV-seronegative. V and J are TRBV19 and TRBJ1-6, with 7 bases identical to TRBD1. Input material: PBMCs. CDR3 in DNA: TGTGCCAGTAGTATAGACGGAGACAGGGAGGTTGCACCCCTCCACTTT. Translated: CASSIDGDREVAPLHF.